This TCR beta chain originates from a study of cytomegalovirus exposure and HLA in healthy donors. PCR employed 60 Vbeta and 13 Jbeta primers. Clones were sequenced by immunoSEQ multiplex PCR, and TCRdb holds only the in-frame ones, with some missing. The table lists 150,000 to 200,000 clones, 68% of them singletons. The CDR3 runs 13 residues. J lost 4 bases, V lost 3 bases, and 3 bases had no gene match. CDR1 SGDLS and CDR2 YYNGEE come from the germline V gene. Sequenced input: PBMCs. The TCR sequence derives from a middle-aged woman in good health and CMV-seropositive. The chain recombines TRBV9 with TRBJ2-7, with 8 bases fitting TRBD2. The CDR3, as DNA: TGTGCCAGCAGCGAGCGGGAGTCGTACGAGCAGTACTTC. Translation: CASSERESYEQYF.